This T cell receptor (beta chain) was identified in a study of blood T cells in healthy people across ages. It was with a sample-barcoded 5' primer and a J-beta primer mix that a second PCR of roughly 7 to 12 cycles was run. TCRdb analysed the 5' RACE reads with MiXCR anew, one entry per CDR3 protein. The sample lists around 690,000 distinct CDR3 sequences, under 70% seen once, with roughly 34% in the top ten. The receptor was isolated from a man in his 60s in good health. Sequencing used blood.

The CDR3 DNA reads TGCGCCAGCAGCTTGCAAGTCGGCGGCGGCGAGACCCAGTACTTC. This gives the protein CASSLQVGGGETQYF. The V and J genes are TRBV5-1 and TRBJ2-5; D unresolved. The CDR3 is 15 amino acids. The V end was cut by 1 base, the J end by 5 bases, with 15 bases between. CDR1 SGHRS and CDR2 YFSETQ come from the germline V gene.